This T cell receptor beta chain was captured in a study of beta chain features in type 1 diabetes (dated by TCRdb to the late 2010s). Background on the whole study: Patients and healthy donors did not differ in mean age, gender distribution, total cell number or subset yield. Across all samples, 107,917,701 sorted cells were examined, and cell number per subset correlated strongly with RNA yield. The study compared TCRB repertoires of sorted circulating CD4+ T cell subsets between recently diagnosed type 1 diabetes patients and matched healthy donors. Naive and central memory subsets were obtained from all 30 or so donors, but regulatory and stem cell-like memory subsets were isolated from only 8 patients and roughly 8 healthy donors.

Trimming removed 5 bases from V and 9 bases from J; the gene matches leave 8 bases unexplained. Taken from cysteine to phenylalanine, the CDR3 has 15 residues. Just CDR3 DNA is preserved here, 45 bases in frame from base 1. CDR1 and CDR2 (LGHNA, YNFKEQ) derive from the germline V gene. Each donor gave one peripheral blood draw, averaging approximately 110 mL, which was collected into heparinised tubes. Using a panel that included CD45RO, CCR7, CD25, CD127, CD95 and CD27, naive, central memory, regulatory and stem cell-like memory CD4+ T cells were sorted on a BD FACSAria II. Every sorted population had a purity above 98%. Right away, PBMCs were isolated by Lymphoprep density gradient centrifugation and were stained directly, with no culture step. So that batch effects would be minimized, each experiment stained and sorted samples in pairs, pairing one healthy donor with one patient. Results and caveats for the whole study, not just this receptor: HLA sub-analyses involved small numbers of individuals, so any influence of HLA type on TCRB rearrangement remained unresolved. Naive, central memory and regulatory TCRB repertoires appeared more similar among patients than among healthy donors. At VDJ recombination sites, patients with type 1 diabetes made fewer insertions and deleted more nucleotides, a pattern implying thymic rearrangement abnormalities. Shorter templates might be favored by PCR, yet because patient and control samples were amplified and corrected together, any such skew would affect both groups equally. In all four CD4+ subsets, TCRB CDR3 length was moderately but significantly shorter in type 1 diabetes patients. Because cDNA was sequenced instead of genomic DNA, activated cells with high expression could be over-represented, although the groups did not differ in activation or CD3 levels.

The entire isolated RNA was reverse transcribed using the High Capacity cDNA Reverse Transcription Kit, and thus expressed TCRB transcripts were sequenced. Deep immunoSEQ sequencing was performed on naive, central memory and regulatory T cell samples, with an average of roughly 3.3 million total reads per sample. Sorted cells were lysed in RLT buffer, and RNA was extracted using DNase-treated RNeasy Micro or Mini kits according to cell number. To prevent cross-contamination, every cell subset was processed on its own, while patient and healthy donor samples were processed together. Using the immunoSEQ multiplex PCR, TCRB sequences were amplified from cDNA into 87-bp fragments spanning the CDR3 region. Amplicons were sequenced on the Illumina HiSeq platform. On the authors' methods: PCR bias was corrected computationally using synthetic template baselines, and reads within Hamming distance 2 were collapsed, with unmergeable singletons discarded. Reads were aligned to IMGT to assign V, D and J genes, CDR3 length, and insertions or deletions at six rearrangement sites. Within each subset, clonotype counts were normalized to sorted cell number, and only after that were true diversity and Gini coefficients computed with the tcR R package. The overlap coefficient, calculated on TCRB nucleotide sequences, was used to measure repertoire sharing. Imported from immuneACCESS, the table was reduced by TCRdb to in-frame sequences with V and J called. These copies leave out some clones; in studies compared against another copy, an unresolved V gene accounts for under half, and the cause of the remainder is not known. That table gives V, J and clone size, and the DNA gave D and trimming. For this sample there are 25,000 to 30,000 clones; about 65% appear just once. The ten biggest clones cover about 2.2% of the sample.

On this clone itself: What this receptor recognizes is not known. The input lacks base qualities; no much larger clone sits a single base away.

This receptor chain uses TRBV4-2 and TRBJ2-1, and TRBD2 matches 12 of the central bases. Sequencing was performed on Tregs from blood. What this sample's cell subset or site label stands for: regulatory CD4+ T cells. The receptor comes from a woman in her 30s with type 1 diabetes. The sequenced DNA is TGTGCCAGCAGCTCCCGACTAGCGGGAGTTCGTGAGCAGTTCTTC. This codes for CASSSRLAGVREQFF.